This T cell receptor (beta chain) appears in the sequencing data of a study of PD-L1 blockade in urothelial cancer. TCRdb's copy holds only in-frame clones and misses some; the assay was immunoSEQ multiplex PCR. Among around 130,000 clones listed, about 81% were seen once. Time point noted: pretreatment peripheral blood. The length of the CDR3 is 13 residues. Germline assignment: CDR1 SGDLS and CDR2 YYNGEE. V gave up 0 bases and J gave up 8 bases, with 11 bases separating them. The sequencing here drew on PBMCs, taken around atezolizumab (anti-PD-L1) treatment. The J gene is TRBJ1-2, the V gene TRBV9, with D perhaps matching TRBD1 (5 bases). This TCR was recovered from a man aged 45 to 65 with urothelial cancer. The CDR3 sequence: CASSVDGGRGYTF. CDR3 coding DNA: TGTGCCAGCAGCGTAGACGGGGGAAGGGGCTACACCTTC.